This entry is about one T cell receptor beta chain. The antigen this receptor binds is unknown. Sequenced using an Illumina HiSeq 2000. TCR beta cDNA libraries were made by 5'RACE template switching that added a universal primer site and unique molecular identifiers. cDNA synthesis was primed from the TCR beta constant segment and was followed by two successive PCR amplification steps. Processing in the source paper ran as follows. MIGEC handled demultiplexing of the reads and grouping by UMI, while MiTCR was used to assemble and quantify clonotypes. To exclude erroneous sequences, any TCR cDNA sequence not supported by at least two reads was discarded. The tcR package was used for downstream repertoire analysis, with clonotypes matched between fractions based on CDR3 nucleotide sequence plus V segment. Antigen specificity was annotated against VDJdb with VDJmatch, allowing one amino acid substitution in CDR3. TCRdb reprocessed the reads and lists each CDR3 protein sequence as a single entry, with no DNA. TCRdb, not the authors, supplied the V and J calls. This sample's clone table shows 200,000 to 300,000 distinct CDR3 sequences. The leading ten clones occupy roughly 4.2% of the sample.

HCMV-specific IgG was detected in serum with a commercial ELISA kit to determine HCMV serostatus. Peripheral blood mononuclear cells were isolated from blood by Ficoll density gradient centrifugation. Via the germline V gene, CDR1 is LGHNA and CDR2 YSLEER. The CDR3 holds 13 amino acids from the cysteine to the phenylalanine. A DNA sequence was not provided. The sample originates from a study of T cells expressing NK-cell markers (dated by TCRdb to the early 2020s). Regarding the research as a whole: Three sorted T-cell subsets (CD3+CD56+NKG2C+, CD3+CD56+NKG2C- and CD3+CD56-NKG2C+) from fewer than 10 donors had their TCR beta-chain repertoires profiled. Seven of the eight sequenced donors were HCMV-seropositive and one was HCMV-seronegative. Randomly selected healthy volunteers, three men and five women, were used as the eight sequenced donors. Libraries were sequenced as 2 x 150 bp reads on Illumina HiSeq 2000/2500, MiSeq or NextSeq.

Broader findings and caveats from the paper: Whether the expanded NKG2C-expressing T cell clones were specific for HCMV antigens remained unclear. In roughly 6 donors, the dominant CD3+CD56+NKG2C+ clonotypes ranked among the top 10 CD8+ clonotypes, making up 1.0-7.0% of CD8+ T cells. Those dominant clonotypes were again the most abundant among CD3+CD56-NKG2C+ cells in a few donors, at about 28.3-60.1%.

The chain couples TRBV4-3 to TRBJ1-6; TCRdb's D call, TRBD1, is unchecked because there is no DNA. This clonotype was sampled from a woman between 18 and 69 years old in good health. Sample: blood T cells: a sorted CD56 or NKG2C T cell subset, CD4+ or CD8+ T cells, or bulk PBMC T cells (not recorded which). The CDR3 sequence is CASRAGGNSPLHF.